This T cell receptor (beta chain) was observed in a study of T-cell memory formation after mild COVID-19. Trimming at V came to 2 bases and at J to 1 base, leaving 7 bases not matched to a gene. There are 16 residues in the CDR3. One entry per CDR3 protein results from TCRdb running MiXCR on the 5' RACE reads. The sample yields under 400,000 distinct CDR3 sequences, 25% to 30% seen once. This sequence was found in an adult woman who had mild COVID-19 (a few samples of this study predate the infection). Cell type and time point are not known. Sequenced: PBMCs or a T cell subset sorted from them (not recorded which). The gene calls are TRBV12-3 or TRBV12-4 and TRBJ1-1, with 7 bases identical to TRBD1. The CDR3 loop is CASSLPRQGGNTEAFF. CDR3 DNA: TGTGCCAGCAGTTTACCCCGACAGGGCGGGAACACTGAAGCTTTCTTT.